A selection of T cell receptor beta chains follows, all from one sample in a study of radiation and T cells in renal cell carcinoma. Profiled with immunoSEQ multiplex PCR; TCRdb holds only in-frame clones, not every one. This sample has about 88,000 clones; about 88% occur once, and the top ten carry roughly 8%. This material consisted of blood, taken from a patient whose treatment included radiotherapy and nephrectomy. These receptors were taken from a man aged 50 to 59 with renal cell carcinoma. Each CDR3 is given without its conserved first and last residue.

v_call cdr3_aa
TRBV4-2 ASSQDEGRSYGYT
TRBV4-1 ASSQTGEHSPLH
TRBV5-1 ASSLLAGGPGDTQY
TRBV6-1 ASSEAQGADTQY
TRBV19 ASSIGRQSNEQF
TRBV6-5 ASSWTGQGAMAEAF
TRBV6-1 ASSEAVGGYNSPLH
TRBV5-1 ASSSLLAGGRDTQY
TRBV5-1 ASSLEAEGLGGYT
TRBV5-1 ASSLKLDRNSPLH
TRBV6-5 ASKLGQGVAYGYT
TRBV14 ASKGQTSSTDTQY
TRBV5-1 ASSQMPARTYEQY
TRBV9 ASSVGATTTAGNTIY
TRBV9 ASSTRTGGTYGYT
TRBV6-1 ASSAGQGAYEQY
TRBV28 ASNSGLDATQY
TRBV18 ASSPNRGPTGTEAF
TRBV6-5 ASSYSSATNEKLF
TRBV7-7 ASSLGQGVYEQY
TRBV27 ASSFRGINQPQH
TRBV6-5 ASSYREQAF
TRBV15 ATSRDFSGDHEKLF
TRBV7-2 ASSATSYEQY
TRBV29-1 SVEGLGAYNEQF
TRBV6-1 ASSESIGGFYEQY
TRBV28 ASSPDSNYGYT
TRBV6-5 ASSYLQGGPYEQY
TRBV5-1 ASSLGTDNYGYT
TRBV27 ASSPTGVPYEQY
TRBV7-9 ASSLIASLETQY
TRBV19 ASRSSNRGNTDTQY
TRBV7-3 ASSPGQVNTGELF
TRBV2 ASSLTSEYEQY
TRBV11-3 ASSLDRTTDTQY
TRBV7-9 ASSPNKGTDTQY
TRBV5-1 ASSSRPAGEQY
TRBV27 ASSLPGYQETQY
TRBV5-1 ASRTSGTDTQY
TRBV27 ASSPSPGLAGVLYNEQF
TRBV27 ASSSTLGLYYEQY
TRBV28 ASSSGQADQPQH
TRBV28 ASAGVGNEQF
TRBV5-5 ASSLGQGTYNEQF
TRBV2 ASIFWSRDTQY
TRBV9 ASSVDSANEKLF
TRBV6-6 ASSPDGYGYT
TRBV30 AWSVSPTGRKATAEAF
TRBV6-5 ASSRGDYGYT
TRBV11-2 ASSPGYQETQY